This T cell receptor beta chain derives from a study of STAT5B mutations in CD4+ large granular lymphocyte leukemia. Study-level results: 8/27 top patient clones versus 2/35 control clones were TRBV06-family. Main leukemic clonotypes were patient-specific, but 20% to 25% appeared at low frequency elsewhere.

The protocol was immunoSEQ multiplex PCR, while the TCRdb copy is restricted to in-frame clones and leaves out a portion. The sample records around 21,000 clones, 60% to 80% being singletons. Germline V gene lookup returns CDR1 KGHSH and CDR2 LQKENI. The CDR3 contains 15 residues. This clone was counted once. The antigen remains undetermined. At one end, the junction sequence differs from germline, possibly due to a read error. The chain carries TRBV18 and TRBJ1-5; TRBD1 matches at 9 bases. This receptor was identified in a human donor in good health. The sample taken for sequencing was CD4+ T cells from blood buffy coats. The CDR3 is CASSPDRGGNQPRHF. CDR3 nucleotide sequence: TGTGCCAGCTCACCGGACAGGGGAGGCAATCAGCCCCGGCATTTT.